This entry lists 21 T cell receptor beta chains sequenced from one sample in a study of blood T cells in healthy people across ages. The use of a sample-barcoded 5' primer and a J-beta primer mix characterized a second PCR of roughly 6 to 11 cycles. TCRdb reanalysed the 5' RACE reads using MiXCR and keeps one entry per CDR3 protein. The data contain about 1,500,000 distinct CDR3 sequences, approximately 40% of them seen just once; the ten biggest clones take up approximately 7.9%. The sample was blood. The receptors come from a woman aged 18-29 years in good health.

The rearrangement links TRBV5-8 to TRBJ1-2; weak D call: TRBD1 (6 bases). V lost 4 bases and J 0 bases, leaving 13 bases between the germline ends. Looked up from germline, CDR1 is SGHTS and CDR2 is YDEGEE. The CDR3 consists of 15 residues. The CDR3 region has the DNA TGTGCCAGCAGCCGACACAGGGTAGCTAACTATGGCTACACCTTC. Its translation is CASSRHRVANYGYTF.

CDR3 region: CASSPTGGGGVNTEAFF. The CDR3 DNA reads TGTGCCAGCAGCCCCACAGGGGGCGGTGGGGTGAACACTGAAGCTTTCTTT. The chain couples TRBV6-1 to TRBJ1-1; 9 nucleotides match TRBD1. With V trimmed by 6 bases and J by 0 bases, 11 bases remained unmatched. The germline V gene encodes CDR1 MNHNS and CDR2 SASEGT. The CDR3 covers 17 residues.

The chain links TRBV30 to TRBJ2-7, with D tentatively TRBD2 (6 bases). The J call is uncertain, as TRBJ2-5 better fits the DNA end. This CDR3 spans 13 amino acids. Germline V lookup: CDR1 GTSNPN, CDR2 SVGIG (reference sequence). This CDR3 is CAWSHTSSETQYF. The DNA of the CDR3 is TGTGCCTGGAGCCATACTAGCTCAGAGACCCAGTACTTC.

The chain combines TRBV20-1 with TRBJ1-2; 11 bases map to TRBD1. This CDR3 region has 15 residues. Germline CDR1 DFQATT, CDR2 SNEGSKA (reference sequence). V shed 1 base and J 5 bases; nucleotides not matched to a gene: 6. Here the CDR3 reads CSARGGTGGFYGYTF. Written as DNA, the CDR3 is TGCAGTGCTAGAGGAGGGACAGGGGGATTTTATGGCTACACCTTC.

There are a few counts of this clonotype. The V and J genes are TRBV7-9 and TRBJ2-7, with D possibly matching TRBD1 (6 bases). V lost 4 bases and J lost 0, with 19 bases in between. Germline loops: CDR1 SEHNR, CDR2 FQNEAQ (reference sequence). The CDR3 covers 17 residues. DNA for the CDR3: TGTGCCAGCAGCTCCCGAGCACAGGGATCCCGCTCCTACGAGCAGTACTTC. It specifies CASSSRAQGSRSYEQYF.

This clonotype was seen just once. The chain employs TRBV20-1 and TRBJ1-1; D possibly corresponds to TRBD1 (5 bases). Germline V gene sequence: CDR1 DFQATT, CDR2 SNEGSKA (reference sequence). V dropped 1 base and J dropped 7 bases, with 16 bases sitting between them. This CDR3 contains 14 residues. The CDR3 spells CSARVSGGMSEAFF. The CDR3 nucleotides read TGCAGTGCTAGAGTGAGCGGGGGGATGAGTGAAGCTTTCTTT.

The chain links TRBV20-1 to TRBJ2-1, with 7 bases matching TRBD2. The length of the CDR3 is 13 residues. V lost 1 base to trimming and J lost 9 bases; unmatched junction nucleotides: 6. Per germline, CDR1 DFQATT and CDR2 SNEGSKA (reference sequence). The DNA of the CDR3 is TGCAGTGCTAGAGTGACGGGAGGCGGTGAGCAGTTCTTC. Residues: CSARVTGGGEQFF.

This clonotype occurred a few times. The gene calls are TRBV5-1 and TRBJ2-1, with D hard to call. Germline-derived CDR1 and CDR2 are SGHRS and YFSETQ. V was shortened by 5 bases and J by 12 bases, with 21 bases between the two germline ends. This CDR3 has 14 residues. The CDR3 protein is CASRRGSFHAWQFF. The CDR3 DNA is TGCGCCAGCAGGCGAGGTAGCTTCCATGCATGGCAGTTCTTC.

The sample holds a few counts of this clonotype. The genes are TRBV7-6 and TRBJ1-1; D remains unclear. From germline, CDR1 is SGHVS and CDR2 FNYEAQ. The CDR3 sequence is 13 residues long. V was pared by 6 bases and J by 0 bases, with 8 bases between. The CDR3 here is CASRLSLNTEAFF. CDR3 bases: TGTGCCAGCAGGCTCTCGTTGAACACTGAAGCTTTCTTT.

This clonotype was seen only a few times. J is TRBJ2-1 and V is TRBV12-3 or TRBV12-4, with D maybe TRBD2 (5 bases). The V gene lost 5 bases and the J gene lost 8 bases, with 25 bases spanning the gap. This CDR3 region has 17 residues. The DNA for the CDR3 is TGTGCCAGCAGTCCCCCTTTTAGTGTGAGAAAGGGAGATGAGCAGTTCTTC. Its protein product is CASSPPFSVRKGDEQFF.

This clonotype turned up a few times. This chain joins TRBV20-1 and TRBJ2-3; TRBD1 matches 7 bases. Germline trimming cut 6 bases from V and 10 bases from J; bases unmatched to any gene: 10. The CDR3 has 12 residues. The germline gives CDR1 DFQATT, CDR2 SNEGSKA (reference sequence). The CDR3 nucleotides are TGCAGTGCGACAGGGACCTCTCAAGCGCAGTATTTT. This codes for CSATGTSQAQYF.

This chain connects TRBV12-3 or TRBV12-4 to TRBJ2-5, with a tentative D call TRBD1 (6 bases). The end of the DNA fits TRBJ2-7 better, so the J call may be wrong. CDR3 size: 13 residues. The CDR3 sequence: CASSAIQGDEQYF. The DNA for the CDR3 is TGTGCCAGCAGTGCCATACAGGGTGACGAGCAGTACTTC.

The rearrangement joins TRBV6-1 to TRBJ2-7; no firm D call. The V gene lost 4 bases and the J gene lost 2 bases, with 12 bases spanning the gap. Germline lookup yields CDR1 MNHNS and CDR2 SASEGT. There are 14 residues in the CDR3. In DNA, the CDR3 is TGTGCCAGCAGTGCCAGCGTTGTAACCTACGAGCAGTACTTC. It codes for CASSASVVTYEQYF.

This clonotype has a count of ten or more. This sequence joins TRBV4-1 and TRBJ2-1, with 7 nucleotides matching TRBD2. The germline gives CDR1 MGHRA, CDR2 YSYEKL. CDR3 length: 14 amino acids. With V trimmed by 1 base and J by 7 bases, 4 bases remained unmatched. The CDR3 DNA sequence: TGCGCCAGCAGCCAAGTAGGCGGGGGAAATGAGCAGTTCTTC. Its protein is CASSQVGGGNEQFF.

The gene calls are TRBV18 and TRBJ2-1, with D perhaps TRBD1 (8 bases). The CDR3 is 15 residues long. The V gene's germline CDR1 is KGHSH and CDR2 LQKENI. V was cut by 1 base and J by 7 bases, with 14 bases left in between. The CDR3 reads CASSPQGQGGNEQFF. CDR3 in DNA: TGTGCCAGCTCACCACAAGGACAGGGAGGGAATGAGCAGTTCTTC. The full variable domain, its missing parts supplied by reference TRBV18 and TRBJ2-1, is NAGVMQNPRHLVRRRGQEARLRCSPMKGHSHVYWYRQLPEEGLKFMVYLQKENIIDESGMPKERFSAEFPKEGPSILRIQQVVRGDSAAYFCASSPQGQGGNEQFFGPGTRLTVL.

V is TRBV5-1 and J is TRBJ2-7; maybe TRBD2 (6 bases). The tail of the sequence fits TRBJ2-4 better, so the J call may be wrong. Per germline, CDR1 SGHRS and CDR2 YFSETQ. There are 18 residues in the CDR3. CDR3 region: CASSDVGTRFSAKNIQYF. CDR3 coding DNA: TGCGCCAGCAGCGATGTTGGGACTCGCTTTTCAGCCAAAAACATTCAGTACTTC.

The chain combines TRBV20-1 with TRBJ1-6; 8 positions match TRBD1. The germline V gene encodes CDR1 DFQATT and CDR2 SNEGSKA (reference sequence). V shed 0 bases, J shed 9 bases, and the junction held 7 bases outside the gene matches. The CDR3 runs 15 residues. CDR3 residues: CSARDLTGVSSPLHF. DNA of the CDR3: TGCAGTGCTAGAGATCTGACAGGGGTGAGTTCACCCCTCCACTTT.

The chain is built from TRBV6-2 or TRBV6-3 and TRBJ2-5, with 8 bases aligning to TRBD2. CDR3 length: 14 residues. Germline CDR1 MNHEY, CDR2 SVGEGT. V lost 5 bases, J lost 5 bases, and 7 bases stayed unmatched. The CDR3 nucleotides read TGTGCCAGCAGTAAGACTAGCGCGGGGGAGACCCAGTACTTC. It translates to CASSKTSAGETQYF.

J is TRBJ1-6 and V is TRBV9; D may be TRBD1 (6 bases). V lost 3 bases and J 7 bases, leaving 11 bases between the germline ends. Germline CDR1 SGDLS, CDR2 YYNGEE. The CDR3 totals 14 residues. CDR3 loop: CASSAGHPNSPLHF. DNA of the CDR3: TGTGCCAGCAGCGCGGGACACCCCAATTCACCCCTCCACTTT.

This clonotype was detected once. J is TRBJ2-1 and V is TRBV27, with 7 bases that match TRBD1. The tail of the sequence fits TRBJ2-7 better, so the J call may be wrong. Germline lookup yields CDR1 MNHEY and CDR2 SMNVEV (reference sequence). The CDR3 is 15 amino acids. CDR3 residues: CASSYIRDSDNEQYF. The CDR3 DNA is TGTGCCAGCAGTTACATCCGGGACAGCGACAATGAGCAGTACTTC.

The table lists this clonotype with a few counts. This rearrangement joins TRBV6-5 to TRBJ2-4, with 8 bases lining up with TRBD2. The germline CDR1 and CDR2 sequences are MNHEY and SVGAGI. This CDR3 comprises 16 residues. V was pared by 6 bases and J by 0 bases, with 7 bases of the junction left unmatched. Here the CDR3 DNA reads TGTGCCAGCAGGAACTTTGCGGGGGGAGCCAAAAACATTCAGTACTTC. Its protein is CASRNFAGGAKNIQYF.